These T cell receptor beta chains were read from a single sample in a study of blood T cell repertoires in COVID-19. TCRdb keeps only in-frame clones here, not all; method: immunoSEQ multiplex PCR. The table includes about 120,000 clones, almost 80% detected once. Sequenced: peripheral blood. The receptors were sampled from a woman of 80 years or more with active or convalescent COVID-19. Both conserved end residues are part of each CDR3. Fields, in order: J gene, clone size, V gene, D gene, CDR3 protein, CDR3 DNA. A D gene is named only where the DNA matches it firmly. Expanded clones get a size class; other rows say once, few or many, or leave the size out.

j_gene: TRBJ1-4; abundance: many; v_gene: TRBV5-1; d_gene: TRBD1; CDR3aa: CASSLTGADEKLFF; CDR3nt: TGCGCCAGCAGCCTGACAGGGGCGGATGAAAAACTGTTTTTT
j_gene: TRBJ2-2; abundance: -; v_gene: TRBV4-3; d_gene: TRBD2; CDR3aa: CASSPSTYRGLAGAPATGELFF; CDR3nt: TGCGCCAGCAGCCCCTCCACCTACCGGGGACTAGCGGGAGCGCCGGCCACCGGGGAGCTGTTTTTT
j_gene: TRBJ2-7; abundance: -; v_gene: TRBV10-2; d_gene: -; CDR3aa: CASSERLAYNYEQYF; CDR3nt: TGCGCCAGCAGTGAGAGGCTAGCGTACAACTACGAGCAGTACTTC
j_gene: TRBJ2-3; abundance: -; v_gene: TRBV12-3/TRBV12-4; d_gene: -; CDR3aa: CASSRTGQDTQYF; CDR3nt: TGTGCCAGCAGCCGTACTGGACAAGATACGCAGTATTTT
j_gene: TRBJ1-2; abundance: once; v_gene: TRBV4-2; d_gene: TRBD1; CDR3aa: CASSQASGTANYGYTF; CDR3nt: TGTGCCAGCAGCCAAGCCTCCGGGACAGCTAACTATGGCTACACCTTC
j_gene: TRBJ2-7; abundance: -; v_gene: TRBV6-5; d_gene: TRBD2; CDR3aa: CASSLAGGLYEQYF; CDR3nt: TGTGCCAGCAGTTTAGCGGGAGGTCTCTACGAGCAGTACTTC
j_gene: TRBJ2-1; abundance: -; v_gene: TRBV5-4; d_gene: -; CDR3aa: CASSSGSSYNEQFF; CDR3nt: TGTGCCAGCAGTAGCGGCAGCTCCTACAATGAGCAGTTCTTC
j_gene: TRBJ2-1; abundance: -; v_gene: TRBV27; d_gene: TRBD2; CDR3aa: CASSLGSSGSYEQFF; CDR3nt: TGTGCCAGCAGTTTAGGGTCTAGCGGGAGCTATGAGCAGTTCTTC
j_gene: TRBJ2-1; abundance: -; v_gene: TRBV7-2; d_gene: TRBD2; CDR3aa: CASSPVGLAGGSSYNEQFF; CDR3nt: TGTGCCAGCAGCCCAGTAGGACTAGCGGGAGGTTCCTCCTACAATGAGCAGTTCTTC
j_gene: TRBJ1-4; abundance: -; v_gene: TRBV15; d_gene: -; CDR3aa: CATSKGQGATNEKLFF; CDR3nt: TGTGCCACCAGCAAAGGGCAGGGTGCAACTAATGAAAAACTGTTTTTT
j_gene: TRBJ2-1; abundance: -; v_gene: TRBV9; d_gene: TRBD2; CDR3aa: CASSVMNSGRYNEQFF; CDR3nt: TGTGCCAGCAGCGTAATGAATAGCGGGAGGTACAATGAGCAGTTCTTC
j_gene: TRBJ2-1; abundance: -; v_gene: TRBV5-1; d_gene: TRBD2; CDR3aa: CASSWGPSGTTYNEQFF; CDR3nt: TGCGCCAGCAGCTGGGGGCCTAGCGGGACGACTTACAATGAGCAGTTCTTC
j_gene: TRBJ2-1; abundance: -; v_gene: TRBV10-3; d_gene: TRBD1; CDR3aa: CAISETGTGGNEQFF; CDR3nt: TGTGCCATCAGTGAGACCGGGACAGGGGGCAATGAGCAGTTCTTC
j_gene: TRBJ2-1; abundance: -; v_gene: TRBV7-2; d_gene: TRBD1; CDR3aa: CASSQTGGAYNEQFF; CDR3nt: TGTGCCAGCAGCCAGACAGGGGGGGCCTACAATGAGCAGTTCTTC
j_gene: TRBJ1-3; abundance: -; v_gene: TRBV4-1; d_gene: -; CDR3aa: CASSQDSARAGNTIYF; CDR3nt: TGCGCCAGCAGCCAAGATTCGGCCAGGGCTGGAAACACCATATATTTT
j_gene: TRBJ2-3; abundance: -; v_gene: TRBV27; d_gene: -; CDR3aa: CASSLFRADTQYF; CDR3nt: TGTGCCAGCAGTTTATTTAGAGCTGATACGCAGTATTTT
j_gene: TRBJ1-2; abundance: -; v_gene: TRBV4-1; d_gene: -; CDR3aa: CASSQGRGGGANYGYTF; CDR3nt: TGCGCCAGCAGCCAAGGTCGCGGGGGAGGGGCCAACTATGGCTACACCTTC
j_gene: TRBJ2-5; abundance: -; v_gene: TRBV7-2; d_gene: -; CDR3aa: CASSLRQATTQYF; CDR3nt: TGTGCCAGCAGCTTAAGACAGGCGACGACCCAGTACTTC